This T cell receptor (beta chain) was sequenced in a study of blood T cell repertoires in COVID-19. The method was immunoSEQ multiplex PCR; TCRdb's version includes in-frame clones alone and lacks a portion of them. The sample includes tens of thousands of clones, less than 90% of them seen just once. CDR3 length: 13 residues. Sequences were obtained from peripheral blood. The chain recombines TRBV21-1 with TRBJ2-1; TRBD2 is the table's D call and was not checked against the DNA. TRBV21-1 is a documented pseudogene. The sequence was collected from a man between 60 and 75 years old with acute or convalescent COVID-19. CDR3 coding DNA: TGTGCCAGGTTACTAGCGGGTTACAATGAGCAGTTCTTC. This codes for CARLLAGYNEQFF.